The text below deals with one TCR beta chain. V was trimmed by 0 bases and J by 7 bases, leaving 16 bases between them. Germline V lookup: CDR1 LGHDT, CDR2 YNNKEL (reference sequence). CDR3 length: 17 amino acids. How the authors handled the data: How many nucleated cells were present was estimated from reference gene primer amplification. Some clones are missing from TCRdb's copy, which holds only in-frame ones; the method was immunoSEQ multiplex PCR. The V and J calls and clone size come from that table; D and trimming were worked out from the DNA. The data hold hundreds of thousands of clones, with roughly 77% observed a single time. These data belong to a study of blood T cell repertoires in COVID-19. For the study at large: The United States, Italy and Spain supplied acute and convalescent COVID-19 samples. Sample material is recorded as cDNA or gDNA derived from T cells, B-cell-depleted T cells, or PBMCs.

Sequenced material: peripheral blood. This chain uses TRBV3-1 (or the pseudogene TRBV3-2) with TRBJ1-6, with D hard to call. The source is a woman of 80 years or more with acute or convalescent COVID-19. The CDR3 nucleotides read TGTGCCAGCAGCCAAGATTCATCCAGTCAGAGGAATTCACCCCTCCACTTT. Translated: CASSQDSSSQRNSPLHF.